This entry describes one TCR beta chain. Its antigen is as yet unknown. Here immunoSEQ multiplex PCR was the method, and the copy in TCRdb shows in-frame clones only, minus some. The data show some 21,000 clones, with approximately 80% seen just once and roughly 4% held by the top ten. The record originates from a study of CD4+ T cells in melanoma. Points from the study as a whole: CD8+ T cell, macrophage and B cell function reportedly correlated with neoantigen-specific CD4+ T cells. Reportedly, melanoma neoantigen-specific CD4+ T cells showed varied differentiation states.

The CDR3 sequence is 13 residues long. V trimming: 3 bases; J trimming: 5 bases; junction bases outside the gene matches: 1. Germline V CDR1 and CDR2: LNHNV, YYDKDF (reference sequence). The sample consisted of cells from a culture (not recorded whether cultured in vitro). The chain recombines TRBV15 with TRBJ2-7; 10 bases agree with TRBD1. The clonotype was recovered from a human donor with melanoma. Here the CDR3 DNA reads TGTGCCACCAGCAGGGGGACAGGGGACGAGCAGTACTTC. This translates into CATSRGTGDEQYF.